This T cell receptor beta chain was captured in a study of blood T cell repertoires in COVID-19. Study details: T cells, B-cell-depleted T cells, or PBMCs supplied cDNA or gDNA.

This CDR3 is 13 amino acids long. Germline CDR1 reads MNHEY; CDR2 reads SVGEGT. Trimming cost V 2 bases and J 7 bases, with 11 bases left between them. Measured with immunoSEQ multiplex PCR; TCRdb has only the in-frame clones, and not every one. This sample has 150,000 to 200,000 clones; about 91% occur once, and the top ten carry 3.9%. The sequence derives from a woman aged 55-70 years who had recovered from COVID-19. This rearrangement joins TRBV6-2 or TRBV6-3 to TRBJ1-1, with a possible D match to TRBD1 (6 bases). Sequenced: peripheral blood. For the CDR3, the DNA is TGTGCCAGCAGTTACAACAGGGAAGGTGAAGCTTTCTTT. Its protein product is CASSYNREGEAFF.